This paragraph covers one TCR beta chain sequence. This entry is derived from a study of identifying expanded T cells in peripheral blood. Profiling relied on immunoSEQ multiplex PCR, and the TCRdb table lists in-frame clones only, not all of them. Here the sample spans over 100,000 clones, about 88% being singletons. This CDR3 region has 12 residues. V lost 8 bases and J lost 4, with 9 bases in between. Germline CDR1 and CDR2: SGHAT and FQNNGV. Healthy donors had no documented immune events, such as infections, while sampled. The sequenced sample consisted of blood. V and J are TRBV11-2 and TRBJ2-1; D not resolved. The sequence was collected from a person between 18 and 75 years old in good health. The CDR3 here is CASALGYNEQFF. CDR3 nucleotide sequence: TGTGCCAGCGCACTGGGTTACAATGAGCAGTTCTTC. The variable domain in full, completed from reference TRBV11-2 and TRBJ2-1, reads EAGVAQSPRYKIIEKRQSVAFWCNPISGHATLYWYQQILGQGPKLLIQFQNNGVVDDSQLPKDRFSAERLKGVDSTLKIQPAKLEDSAVYLCASALGYNEQFFGPGTRLTVL.